Following are 21 T cell receptor beta chains from one sample sequenced in a study of blood T cell repertoires in COVID-19. Libraries were prepared by immunoSEQ multiplex PCR; TCRdb keeps only in-frame clonotypes and omits some of them. The sample lists tens of thousands of clones; approximately 82% were seen once. The sequenced sample was peripheral blood. The receptors shown here come from a man over 45 with active or convalescent COVID-19.

The genes are TRBV11-3 and TRBJ2-1, with 7 positions matching TRBD2. This CDR3 is built from 15 residues. The germline V gene has CDR1 SGHNT and CDR2 YENEEA. V lost 5 bases, J lost 6 bases, and 10 bases stayed unmatched. CDR3 sequence: CASSVGSSGGNEQFF. CDR3 sequence (DNA): TGTGCCAGCAGCGTAGGTTCATCGGGGGGCAATGAGCAGTTCTTC.

In this sample, this clone turned up a few times. This sequence joins TRBV21-1 and TRBJ2-7; the D call of TRBD1 is as the table states it, not checked on the DNA. TRBV21-1 is labeled a pseudogene. The length of the CDR3 is 16 residues. The CDR3 spells CASSKVRQGSSYEQYV. CDR3 bases: TGTGCCAGCAGCAAAGTTCGACAGGGTAGCTCCTACGAGCAGTACGTC.

In its sample, this clone was seen a few times. This chain links TRBV6-4 with TRBJ2-2; 7 bases align to TRBD2. The CDR3 runs to 16 residues. V trimming: 3 bases; J trimming: 1 base; junction bases outside the gene matches: 5. Germline V CDR1 and CDR2: MRHNA, SNTAGT. This CDR3 is CASSESGEGNTGELFF. The CDR3, as DNA: TGTGCCAGCAGTGAAAGCGGGGAGGGGAACACCGGGGAGCTGTTTTTT.

This clone is a singleton in its sample. V is TRBV19 and J is TRBJ1-5; no definite D call. V lost 4 bases, J lost 7 bases, and 11 bases lay in between. Germline V gives CDR1 LNHDA, CDR2 SQIVND (reference sequence). The CDR3 extends over 13 amino acids. This CDR3 is CASSSTGNQPQHF. The CDR3 coding sequence is TGTGCCAGTAGTAGCACGGGGAACCAGCCCCAGCATTTT.

This clone was seen once. V gene TRBV28 combines with J gene TRBJ2-3; 7 bases are a match to TRBD2. Trimming took 5 bases from V and 6 from J; bases not matched to a gene: 2. This CDR3 spans 12 amino acids. The germline gives CDR1 MDHEN, CDR2 SYDVKM. The CDR3 loop reads CASSPGGDTQYF. CDR3 DNA: TGTGCCAGCAGTCCCGGGGGGGATACGCAGTATTTT.

The chain has TRBV7-2 and TRBJ2-3, with D hard to call. The length of the CDR3 is 13 residues. The V end was cut by 1 base, the J end by 1 base, with 3 bases between. Germline CDR1 SGHTA, CDR2 FQGNSA. The CDR3 loop reads CASSLGGTDTQYF. The CDR3 DNA sequence: TGTGCCAGCAGCTTAGGAGGCACAGATACGCAGTATTTT. Full variable domain (outside the CDR3, taken from reference TRBV7-2 and TRBJ2-3): GAGVSQSPSNKVTEKGKDVELRCDPISGHTALYWYRQSLGQGLEFLIYFQGNSAPDKSGLPSDRFSAERTGGSVSTLTIQRTQQEDSAVYLCASSLGGTDTQYFGPGTRLTVL.

This clone has just one count. The gene calls are TRBV28 and TRBJ1-5; perhaps TRBD1 as D (5 bases). CDR1 MDHEN and CDR2 SYDVKM come from the germline V gene. The V gene lost 7 bases and the J gene lost 0 bases, with 10 bases spanning the gap. The CDR3 runs to 14 residues. DNA for the CDR3: TGTGCCAGCACTGGGGGGGTTAGCAATCAGCCCCAGCATTTT. Translating it yields CASTGGVSNQPQHF.

The chain uses TRBV11-3 and TRBJ2-1; TRBD1 might be the D (6 bases). Germline V gives CDR1 SGHNT, CDR2 YENEEA. The V gene lost 5 bases and the J gene lost 3 bases, with 11 bases spanning the gap. The CDR3 is 14 residues long. In DNA, the CDR3 is TGTGCCAGCAGCATGTCGGACAGCTACAATGAGCAGTTCTTC. Its translation is CASSMSDSYNEQFF.

The chain recombines TRBV30 with TRBJ1-1, with D maybe TRBD1 (6 bases). V was cut by 3 bases and J by 1 base, with 12 bases left in between. The CDR3 length is 14 residues. Germline-derived CDR1 and CDR2 are GTSNPN and SVGIG (reference sequence). CDR3 bases: TGTGCCTGGAGCGAAACACAGGGGAACACTGAAGCTTTCTTT. It encodes CAWSETQGNTEAFF.

The chain employs TRBV2 and TRBJ1-2; 9 bases are shared with TRBD1. The CDR3 totals 14 residues. Germline lookup yields CDR1 SNHLY and CDR2 FYNNEI. J gave up 8 bases and V 6 bases, and 10 bases lay outside the gene matches. The CDR3 loop is CASSATGGGWGYTF. In nucleotides, the CDR3 is TGTGCCAGCAGCGCTACAGGGGGCGGTTGGGGCTACACCTTC.

V usage is TRBV28 and J usage is TRBJ1-1; 9 positions match TRBD1. Germline V gene data show CDR1 as MDHEN and CDR2 as SYDVKM. V lost 7 bases, J lost 14 bases, and 8 bases stayed unmatched. The CDR3 is made up of 11 amino acids. Here the CDR3 reads CASNDRGGSFF. DNA of the CDR3: TGTGCCAGCAATGACAGGGGGGGGTCATTCTTT. Together with reference TRBV28 and TRBJ1-1, the CDR3 gives the full variable domain: DVKVTQSSRYLVKRTGEKVFLECVQDMDHENMFWYRQDPGLGLRLIYFSYDVKMKEKGDIPEGYSVSREKKERFSLILESASTNQTSMYLCASNDRGGSFFGQGTRLTVV.

The rearrangement joins TRBV5-1 to TRBJ1-6, with D perhaps TRBD1 (5 bases). Germline V gene data show CDR1 as SGHRS and CDR2 as YFSETQ. This CDR3 is built from 16 residues. The germline V and J ends were trimmed by 4 bases and 4 bases, with 15 bases remaining between them. The CDR3 DNA is TGCGCCAGCAGCCCCACGGGGGGGAAGTATAATTCACCCCTCCACTTT. It codes for CASSPTGGKYNSPLHF. Variable domain in full (rest from reference TRBV5-1 and TRBJ1-6): KAGVTQTPRYLIKTRGQQVTLSCSPISGHRSVSWYQQTPGQGLQFLFEYFSETQRNKGNFPGRFSGRQFSNSRSEMNVSTLELGDSALYLCASSPTGGKYNSPLHFGNGTRLTVT.

The chain couples TRBV7-6 to TRBJ2-5, with D possibly TRBD2 on 6 matching bases. Germline V gene lookup returns CDR1 SGHVS and CDR2 FNYEAQ. V lost 2 bases, J lost 2 bases, and 9 bases lay in between. The CDR3 runs 14 residues. The CDR3 is CASSLMAGQETQYF. Written as DNA, the CDR3 is TGTGCCAGCAGCTTAATGGCGGGGCAAGAGACCCAGTACTTC.

This chain connects TRBV7-9 to TRBJ2-7; TRBD1 aligns across 8 bases. CDR1 is SEHNR and CDR2 is FQNEAQ in the germline V gene (reference sequence). The CDR3 runs to 15 residues. After removal of 4 bases from V and 0 bases from J, the junction contained 5 bases not matched to a gene. CDR3 in DNA: TGTGCCAGCAGCTCCGGGACAGGAAGCTCCTACGAGCAGTACGTC. This gives the protein CASSSGTGSSYEQYV.

This sequence joins TRBV19 and TRBJ2-3; tentative D call: TRBD1 (5 bases). CDR1 and CDR2 from the germline V gene are LNHDA and SQIVND (reference sequence). The CDR3 is 15 residues long. Trimming pared 4 bases from V and 1 base from J, leaving 12 bases between. The CDR3 protein is CASSTQGSRTDTQYF. The CDR3 bases are TGTGCCAGTAGTACCCAGGGCTCCCGCACAGATACGCAGTATTTT. The full variable domain, completed using reference TRBV19 and TRBJ2-3, is DGGITQSPKYLFRKEGQNVTLSCEQNLNHDAMYWYRQDPGQGLRLIYYSQIVNDFQKGDIAEGYSVSREKKESFPLTVTSAQKNPTAFYLCASSTQGSRTDTQYFGPGTRLTVL.

The rearrangement joins TRBV13 to TRBJ2-2, with D unresolved. The CDR3 runs to 13 residues. Germline-derived CDR1 and CDR2 are PRHDT and FYEKMQ (reference sequence). With 2 bases removed from V and 3 bases from J, the gap between germline ends came to 4 bases. The CDR3 DNA reads TGTGCCAGCAGCTTACGGGACACCGGGGAGCTGTTTTTT. It specifies CASSLRDTGELFF.

This chain uses TRBV28 with TRBJ1-2; no reliable D call. The V gene lost 3 bases and the J gene lost 2 bases, with 7 bases spanning the gap. Germline CDR1 MDHEN, CDR2 SYDVKM. The CDR3 consists of 13 residues. The CDR3 sequence: CASSLGGNYGYTF. The CDR3 nucleotides are TGTGCCAGCAGTTTGGGCGGGAACTATGGCTACACCTTC.

CDR3 sequence (DNA): TGTGCCACCAGGGGGACAGGGGGGGTCTTTGATACGCAGTATTTT. This codes for CATRGTGGVFDTQYF. This chain connects TRBV24-1 to TRBJ2-3; 11 bases are shared with TRBD1. Trimming cost V 7 bases and J 6 bases; bases outside gene matches: 8. Germline lookup yields CDR1 KGHDR and CDR2 SFDVKD. The length of the CDR3 is 15 residues.

The chain recombines TRBV29-1 with TRBJ2-3, with D unclear. CDR1 and CDR2 from the germline V gene are SQVTM and ANQGSEA. CDR3 length: 10 amino acids. Trimming cost V 6 bases and J 8 bases, with 9 bases left between them. CDR3 sequence reads: CSVAVATQYF. CDR3 DNA sequence: TGCAGCGTCGCGGTGGCTACGCAGTATTTT.

The V and J genes are TRBV5-1 and TRBJ1-2, with TRBD1 identical over 8 bases. Per germline, CDR1 SGHRS and CDR2 YFSETQ. The CDR3 consists of 17 residues. V lost 0 bases and J lost 2; bases outside the gene matches: 9. CDR3 in DNA: TGCGCCAGCAGCTTGGTATATTCGACAGGGGAGAACTATGGCTACACCTTC. Its protein product is CASSLVYSTGENYGYTF. Drawing the rest from reference TRBV5-1 and TRBJ1-2, the complete variable domain is KAGVTQTPRYLIKTRGQQVTLSCSPISGHRSVSWYQQTPGQGLQFLFEYFSETQRNKGNFPGRFSGRQFSNSRSEMNVSTLELGDSALYLCASSLVYSTGENYGYTFGSGTRLTVV.

In this sample, this clone turned up a few times. This rearrangement joins TRBV7-8 to TRBJ2-3; a possible D gene is TRBD2 (7 bases). CDR1 and CDR2 (germline): SGHVS, FQNEAQ. Trimming shortened V by 1 base and J by 5 bases, and 16 bases separated the two germline ends. This CDR3 has 16 amino acids. The CDR3 loop is CASSLGVGGLGDTQYF. The CDR3 DNA follows: TGTGCCAGCAGCTTAGGTGTGGGGGGGCTGGGAGATACGCAGTATTTT. Based on the CDR3 plus reference TRBV7-8 and TRBJ2-3, the full variable domain is GAGVSQSPRYKVAKRGQDVALRCDPISGHVSLFWYQQALGQGPEFLTYFQNEAQLDKSGLPSDRFFAERPEGSVSTLKIQRTQQEDSAVYLCASSLGVGGLGDTQYFGPGTRLTVL.